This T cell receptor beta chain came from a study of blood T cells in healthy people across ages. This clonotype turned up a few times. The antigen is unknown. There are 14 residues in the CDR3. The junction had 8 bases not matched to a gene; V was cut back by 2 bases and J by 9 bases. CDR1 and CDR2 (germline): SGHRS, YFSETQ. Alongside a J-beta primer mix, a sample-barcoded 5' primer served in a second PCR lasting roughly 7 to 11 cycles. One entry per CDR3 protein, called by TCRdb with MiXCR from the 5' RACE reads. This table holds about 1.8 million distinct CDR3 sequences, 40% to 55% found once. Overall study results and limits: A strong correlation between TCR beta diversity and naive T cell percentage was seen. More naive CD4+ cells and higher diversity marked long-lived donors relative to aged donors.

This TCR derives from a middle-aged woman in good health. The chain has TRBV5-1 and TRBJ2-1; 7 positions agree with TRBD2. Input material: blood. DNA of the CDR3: TGCGCCAGCAGCTTAGCGGGGTTCGAGGGTGAGCAGTTCTTC. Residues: CASSLAGFEGEQFF. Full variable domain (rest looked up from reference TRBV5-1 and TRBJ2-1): KAGVTQTPRYLIKTRGQQVTLSCSPISGHRSVSWYQQTPGQGLQFLFEYFSETQRNKGNFPGRFSGRQFSNSRSEMNVSTLELGDSALYLCASSLAGFEGEQFFGPGTRLTVL.